This T cell receptor beta chain was captured by sequencing in a study of blood T cell repertoires in COVID-19. Study-level information: Specimens from acute and convalescent COVID-19 originated in the United States, Italy and Spain. Sample material is recorded as cDNA or gDNA derived from T cells, B-cell-depleted T cells, or PBMCs.

Per the original data handling: Estimation of nucleated cell counts was performed using reference gene primer amplification. Clones were sequenced by immunoSEQ multiplex PCR, and TCRdb holds only the in-frame ones, with some missing. That table supplies the V and J calls and clone size; D and trimming were determined from the DNA. The sample carries approximately 150,000 clones, around 88% recorded once. The V and J ends lost 4 bases and 0 bases, in that order; junction bases with no gene match: 7. The CDR3 consists of 15 residues. Germline assignment: CDR1 SGHRS and CDR2 YFSETQ. The chain uses TRBV5-1 and TRBJ2-7; 7 positions match TRBD2. The clonotype was recovered from a man aged 50 to 59 with active or convalescent COVID-19. The sample comprised peripheral blood. CDR3 amino acids: CASSPNSGYSYEQYF. The CDR3 region has the DNA TGCGCCAGCAGCCCAAATAGCGGGTACTCCTACGAGCAGTACTTC.